This T cell receptor beta chain is drawn from a study of T cell responses to AZD1222 COVID-19 vaccine. Study-wide results and limits: Spike-specific TCR breadth and depth went up after people got two AZD1222 doses.

Details on this clone: Antigen specificity is unknown.

Clones were sequenced by immunoSEQ multiplex PCR, and TCRdb holds only the in-frame ones, with some missing. This table holds approximately 110,000 clones, 85% to 90% found once. The ends were cut back, 5 bases at V and 0 bases at J, with 14 bases in the middle. This CDR3 comprises 15 residues. Germline V gives CDR1 SGHRS, CDR2 YFSETQ. Source: peripheral blood, taken on day 0 of AZD1222 vaccination. The receptor's source is an adult in good health. The chain employs TRBV5-1 and TRBJ1-1; D gene uncertain. CDR3: CASREWNSMNTEAFF. The CDR3, as DNA: TGCGCCAGCAGAGAATGGAACTCTATGAACACTGAAGCTTTCTTT.